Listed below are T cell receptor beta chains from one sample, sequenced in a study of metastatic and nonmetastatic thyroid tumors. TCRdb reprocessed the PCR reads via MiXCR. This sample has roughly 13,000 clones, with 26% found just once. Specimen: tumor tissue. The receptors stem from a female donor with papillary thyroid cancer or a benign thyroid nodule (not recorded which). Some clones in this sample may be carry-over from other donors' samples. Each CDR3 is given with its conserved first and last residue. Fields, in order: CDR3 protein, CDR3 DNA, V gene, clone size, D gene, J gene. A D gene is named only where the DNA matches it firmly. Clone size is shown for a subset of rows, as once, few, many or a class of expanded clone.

CDR3: CASSIGGHEQYF
DNA: TGTGCCAGTAGTATAGGGGGACACGAGCAGTACTTC
V: TRBV19
size: few
D: -
J: TRBJ2-7

CDR3: CASSLRLLRYEQYF
DNA: TGTGCCAGCAGCCTCCGACTGTTACGCTACGAGCAGTACTTC
V: TRBV11-2
size: -
D: -
J: TRBJ2-7

CDR3: CASSFGAGREQFF
DNA: TGTGCCAGCAGTTTTGGGGCGGGGAGGGAGCAGTTCTTC
V: TRBV27
size: many
D: -
J: TRBJ2-1

CDR3: CASSYSPEQFF
DNA: TGTGCCAGCAGTTACTCACCCGAGCAGTTCTTC
V: TRBV6-6
size: medium-sized
D: -
J: TRBJ2-1

CDR3: CASSSSWGQPQHF
DNA: TGTGCCAGCAGCTCCAGTTGGGGTCAGCCCCAGCATTTT
V: TRBV7-6
size: many
D: -
J: TRBJ1-5

CDR3: CASSTGLAEETQYF
DNA: TGTGCCAGTAGTACCGGACTAGCGGAAGAGACCCAGTACTTC
V: TRBV19
size: large
D: TRBD2
J: TRBJ2-5

CDR3: CSVESRQGVDSYNEQFF
DNA: TGCAGCGTTGAATCCCGACAGGGGGTAGACTCCTACAATGAGCAGTTCTTC
V: TRBV29-1
size: many
D: TRBD1
J: TRBJ2-1

CDR3: CASSQPGALGETQYF
DNA: TGTGCCAGCTCCCAGCCAGGGGCGCTCGGGGAGACCCAGTACTTC
V: TRBV28
size: many
D: -
J: TRBJ2-5

CDR3: CATSRDYSLRVDGYTF
DNA: TGTGCCACCAGCAGAGATTACTCCCTTAGGGTTGATGGCTACACCTTC
V: TRBV15
size: few
D: -
J: TRBJ1-2

CDR3: CASSFSFGDQPQHF
DNA: TGTGCCAGCAGCTTTTCTTTTGGGGATCAGCCCCAGCATTTT
V: TRBV7-9
size: many
D: -
J: TRBJ1-5

CDR3: CASSYGQGRNQPQHF
DNA: TGTGCCAGCAGCTACGGACAGGGACGCAATCAGCCCCAGCATTTT
V: TRBV11-3
size: many
D: TRBD1
J: TRBJ1-5

CDR3: CASSRGRLSGNTIYF
DNA: TGTGCCAGCAGCCGAGGACGCCTCTCTGGAAACACCATATATTTT
V: TRBV5-6
size: -
D: -
J: TRBJ1-3

CDR3: CATSRGGVNHPQHF
DNA: TGTGCCACCAGCAGAGGTGGCGTCAATCATCCCCAGCATTTT
V: TRBV15
size: few
D: -
J: TRBJ1-5